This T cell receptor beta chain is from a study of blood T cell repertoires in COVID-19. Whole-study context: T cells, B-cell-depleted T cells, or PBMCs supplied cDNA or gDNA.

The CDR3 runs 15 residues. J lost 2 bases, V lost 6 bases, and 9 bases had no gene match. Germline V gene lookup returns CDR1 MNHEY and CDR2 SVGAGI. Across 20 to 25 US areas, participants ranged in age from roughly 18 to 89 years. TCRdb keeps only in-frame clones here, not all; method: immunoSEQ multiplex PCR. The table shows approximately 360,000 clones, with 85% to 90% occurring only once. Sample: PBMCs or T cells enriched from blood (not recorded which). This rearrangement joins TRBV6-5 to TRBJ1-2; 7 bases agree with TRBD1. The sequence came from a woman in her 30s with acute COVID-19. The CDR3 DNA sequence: TGTGCCAGCAGGGTCAAGACAGGGATAAACTATGGCTACACCTTC. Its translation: CASRVKTGINYGYTF.